Listed below are T cell receptor beta chains from one sample, sequenced in a study of cytomegalovirus exposure and HLA in healthy donors. The repertoire was sequenced with immunoSEQ multiplex PCR; TCRdb's copy has only in-frame clones and lacks some. Of around 180,000 clones in the sample, about three quarters were seen once. Source material: PBMCs. The source is a woman between 35 and 50 years old in good health and CMV-seronegative. Both conserved end residues are part of each CDR3. Fields, in order: CDR3 DNA, CDR3 protein, V gene, D gene, clone size, J gene. A D gene is named only where the DNA matches it firmly. A clone size is listed for some rows: how often the clone was seen (once, few, many), or a class if it is expanded.

CDR3 DNA: TGTGCCAGCAGCCGCACCGGACTAGCGGGAGAAGATACGCAGTATTTT
CDR3 protein: CASSRTGLAGEDTQYF
V gene: TRBV7-2
D gene: TRBD2
clone size: NA
J gene: TRBJ2-3

CDR3 DNA: TGTGCCAGCAGCGTGGGGACTGTCAATGAGCAGTTCTTC
CDR3 protein: CASSVGTVNEQFF
V gene: TRBV9
D gene: NA
clone size: once
J gene: TRBJ2-1

CDR3 DNA: TGTGCCAGCAGCCCCCTGGACAGGGACCCCTATGGCTACACCTTC
CDR3 protein: CASSPLDRDPYGYTF
V gene: TRBV5-6
D gene: TRBD1
clone size: NA
J gene: TRBJ1-2

CDR3 DNA: TGTGCCAGCAGCTCCCGGACTAGCGGGAGTAATGAGCAGTTCTTC
CDR3 protein: CASSSRTSGSNEQFF
V gene: TRBV11-3
D gene: TRBD2
clone size: NA
J gene: TRBJ2-1

CDR3 DNA: TGTGCCAGCAGTAACGGTGGCAGGGAAGAGACCCAGTACTTC
CDR3 protein: CASSNGGREETQYF
V gene: TRBV6-1
D gene: NA
clone size: NA
J gene: TRBJ2-5

CDR3 DNA: TGTGCCAGCAGTTACTCGAGGCGGCCTAGCACAGATACGCAGTATTTT
CDR3 protein: CASSYSRRPSTDTQYF
V gene: TRBV6-5
D gene: NA
clone size: NA
J gene: TRBJ2-3

CDR3 DNA: TGTGCCAGTAGTATAGTAGCGGGAGGGCCGGGTGGAATGAATGAGCAGTTCTTC
CDR3 protein: CASSIVAGGPGGMNEQFF
V gene: TRBV19
D gene: TRBD2
clone size: NA
J gene: TRBJ2-1

CDR3 DNA: TGCAGCGTTGCCCGGACAGGTCCGGGCACTGAAGCTTTCTTT
CDR3 protein: CSVARTGPGTEAFF
V gene: TRBV29-1
D gene: TRBD1
clone size: NA
J gene: TRBJ1-1

CDR3 DNA: TGCGCCAGCAGCCAAGGGGGCTGGTATGGCTACACCTTC
CDR3 protein: CASSQGGWYGYTF
V gene: TRBV4-3
D gene: NA
clone size: NA
J gene: TRBJ1-2

CDR3 DNA: TGTGCCAGCAGCGCCCTTGGGGGGGGGACGGCTAACTATGGCTACACCTTC
CDR3 protein: CASSALGGGTANYGYTF
V gene: TRBV9
D gene: NA
clone size: NA
J gene: TRBJ1-2

CDR3 DNA: TGTGCCTGGAGTGAGACCGCGGGAGGACCCCTCCACTTT
CDR3 protein: CAWSETAGGPLHF
V gene: TRBV30
D gene: NA
clone size: NA
J gene: TRBJ1-6

CDR3 DNA: TGTTCCAGCAGCTCAAGCGATATGGGGCATCACTACGAGCAGTACTTC
CDR3 protein: CSSSSSDMGHHYEQYF
V gene: TRBV7-9
D gene: NA
clone size: NA
J gene: TRBJ2-7

CDR3 DNA: TGTGCCAGCAGTGATAGCGGGAGGAAGGTTGAGCAGTTCTTC
CDR3 protein: CASSDSGRKVEQFF
V gene: TRBV6-1
D gene: TRBD2
clone size: once
J gene: TRBJ2-1

CDR3 DNA: TGTGCCAGCAGTTTAGGGTCCAGGGCTGGAAACACCATATATTTT
CDR3 protein: CASSLGSRAGNTIYF
V gene: TRBV27
D gene: NA
clone size: NA
J gene: TRBJ1-3

CDR3 DNA: TGTGCCAGCAGTTACTCGTACCGGGGACAGCGCACTGAAGCTTTCTTT
CDR3 protein: CASSYSYRGQRTEAFF
V gene: TRBV6-5
D gene: TRBD1
clone size: once
J gene: TRBJ1-1

CDR3 DNA: TGTGCCAGCAGCTCGGGGATCTGGGGACTAGCGGACAATGAGCAGTTCTTC
CDR3 protein: CASSSGIWGLADNEQFF
V gene: TRBV11-3
D gene: TRBD2
clone size: NA
J gene: TRBJ2-1